The rows below give T cell receptor beta chains drawn from one sample of a study of siplizumab effects on memory and regulatory T cells. Profiling relied on immunoSEQ multiplex PCR, and the TCRdb table lists in-frame clones only, not all of them. The profile shows approximately 82,000 clones, around 90% of them singletons. Sequenced sample: Tregs sorted from blood. Receptor source: a human donor in good health. The CDR3 runs from the conserved cysteine through the conserved F or W. D genes are given only for firm matches. Some rows have no size entry. The others give once, few or many, or a class for an expanded clone.

TRBV9	.	TRBJ1-6	.	TGTGCCAGCAGCGATCTAGGGGATTCACCCCTCCACTTT	CASSDLGDSPLHF
TRBV30	.	TRBJ1-2	.	TGTGCCTTCAAGACAAGTACGGATGGCTACACCTTC	CAFKTSTDGYTF
TRBV10-3	TRBD1	TRBJ2-7	.	TGTGCCATCAGTGAGGGGACCGGGACAGGGGTCTACGAGCAGTACTTC	CAISEGTGTGVYEQYF
TRBV19	.	TRBJ2-6	.	TGTGCCAGTAGTATTCCTCGGGGTGTCGGGTCTGGGGCCAACGTCCTGACTTTC	CASSIPRGVGSGANVLTF
TRBV6-5	.	TRBJ1-1	once	TGTGCCAGCAGTTACAGTTCCAGGGGAGACACTGAAGCTTTCTTT	CASSYSSRGDTEAFF
TRBV27	.	TRBJ1-5	.	TGTGCCAGCAGCCTGACAGCTTATAGCAATCAGCCCCAGCATTTT	CASSLTAYSNQPQHF
TRBV10-1	TRBD1	TRBJ1-5	.	TGCGCCAGCGTAGCGACAGGGGGCGGCACTTTGAGCAATCAGCCCCAGCATTTT	CASVATGGGTLSNQPQHF
TRBV6-4	.	TRBJ1-5	once	TGTGCCAGCAGTCGCGAATCGGGTCCGGGCCAGCCCCAGCATTTT	CASSRESGPGQPQHF
TRBV6-6	.	TRBJ1-4	.	TGTGCCAGCAGGGCAAATGAAAAACTGTTTTTT	CASRANEKLFF
TRBV5-1	TRBD1	TRBJ1-1	once	TGCGCCAGCACCCGACAGGGGGCCTTGAACACTGAAGCTTTCTTT	CASTRQGALNTEAFF
TRBV5-4	.	TRBJ1-2	.	TGTGCCAGCAGCTTGCGTTCTGGAGGGAACTATGGCTACACCTTC	CASSLRSGGNYGYTF
TRBV11-1	.	TRBJ2-1	.	TGTGCCAGCAGAGCGAAGGGCTACAATGAGCAGTTCTTC	CASRAKGYNEQFF
TRBV7-9	.	TRBJ1-2	.	TGTGCCAGCAGCTTAGCAGGGTCCAACTATGGCTACACCTTC	CASSLAGSNYGYTF
TRBV6-4	.	TRBJ1-1	.	TGTGCCAGCAGTAAGGGGTGGGGAACTGAAGCTTTCTTT	CASSKGWGTEAFF
TRBV7-9	.	TRBJ2-3	.	TGTGCCAGCAGCTTAGGGACTAGCACAGATACGCAGTATTTT	CASSLGTSTDTQYF
TRBV7-2	.	TRBJ2-6	.	TGTGCCAGCAGCTTAACTGGGGCCAACGTCCTGACTTTC	CASSLTGANVLTF
TRBV9	TRBD1	TRBJ2-3	.	TGTGCCAGCAGCTCCACAGGGGCGACCGGCACAGATACGCAGTATTTT	CASSSTGATGTDTQYF
TRBV19	TRBD1	TRBJ2-7	.	TGTGCCAGTAGATCACAGGGGGCTTACGAGCAGTACTTC	CASRSQGAYEQYF
TRBV10-1	.	TRBJ2-7	.	TGCGTCCCAATGCGGGGTAGGCGAGAGCAGTACTTC	CVPMRGRREQYF
TRBV18	TRBD2	TRBJ2-7	.	TGTGCCAGCTCAGACCTGCTTAGCGGGGGGGGCGGCGAGCAGTACTTC	CASSDLLSGGGGEQYF
TRBV6-5	.	TRBJ2-2	.	TGTGCCAGCAGTTACTCCGGGAACACCGGGGAGCTGTTTTTT	CASSYSGNTGELFF
TRBV29-1	.	TRBJ1-1	.	TGCAGCGTTGTCAAGGGGCCGGGAACTGAAGCTTTCTTT	CSVVKGPGTEAFF
TRBV4-1	TRBD1	TRBJ2-5	few	TGCGCCAGCAGCCAATCACCGGGACAGACGACCAAAGAGACCCAGTACTTC	CASSQSPGQTTKETQYF
TRBV18	.	TRBJ2-3	.	TGTGCCAGCTCACCGGGTTTGGGTTGGAATACGCAGTATTTT	CASSPGLGWNTQYF
TRBV28	TRBD1	TRBJ2-7	.	TGTGCCAGCAGAGGACCGACAGGGCAGTACGAGCAGTACTTC	CASRGPTGQYEQYF
TRBV7-2	.	TRBJ2-4	.	TGTGCCAGCAGCTTTCTCCAGGGGGGGCGCAACATTCAGTACTTC	CASSFLQGGRNIQYF
TRBV7-2	.	TRBJ1-1	.	TGTGCCAGCAGCTTAGGTCGCGGGAACACTGAAGCTTTCTTT	CASSLGRGNTEAFF
TRBV19	TRBD2	TRBJ2-7	.	TGTGCCAGTAGTAGGACTAGCGGTGGAAGCTCCTACGAGCAGTACTTC	CASSRTSGGSSYEQYF
TRBV19	.	TRBJ1-2	.	TGTGCCAGTAGTATGGTGTCCTATGGCTACACCTTC	CASSMVSYGYTF
TRBV12-5	TRBD1	TRBJ2-5	.	TGTGCTAGTGGTTTGAAACGACAGGGAAGATACCAAGAGACCCAGTACTTC	CASGLKRQGRYQETQYF
TRBV6-5	.	TRBJ1-2	once	TGTGCCAGTTCCGATTGGGGTAACTATGGCTACACCTTC	CASSDWGNYGYTF
TRBV9	TRBD1	TRBJ2-2	.	TGTGCCAGCAGCCTCCGACAGGGAACCGGGGAGCTGTTTTTT	CASSLRQGTGELFF
TRBV14	.	TRBJ1-1	few	TGTGCCAGCAGCCAAGCTCCTTACACTGAAGCTTTCTTT	CASSQAPYTEAFF
TRBV19	.	TRBJ1-2	once	TGTGCCAGTAGTATGGTGGACAGTCGCTATGGCTACACCTTC	CASSMVDSRYGYTF
TRBV7-6	TRBD1	TRBJ1-1	.	TGTGCCAGCAGCGCCCTCCAGGGGGGGAACACTGAAGCTTTCTTT	CASSALQGGNTEAFF
TRBV11-3	TRBD2	TRBJ2-1	once	TGTGCCAGCAGCCTTAGCGGGGTCAACAATGAGCAGTTCTTC	CASSLSGVNNEQFF
TRBV7-2	TRBD1	TRBJ1-2	few	TGTGCCAGCAGCAAACAGGGGAAGGGCTACACCTTC	CASSKQGKGYTF